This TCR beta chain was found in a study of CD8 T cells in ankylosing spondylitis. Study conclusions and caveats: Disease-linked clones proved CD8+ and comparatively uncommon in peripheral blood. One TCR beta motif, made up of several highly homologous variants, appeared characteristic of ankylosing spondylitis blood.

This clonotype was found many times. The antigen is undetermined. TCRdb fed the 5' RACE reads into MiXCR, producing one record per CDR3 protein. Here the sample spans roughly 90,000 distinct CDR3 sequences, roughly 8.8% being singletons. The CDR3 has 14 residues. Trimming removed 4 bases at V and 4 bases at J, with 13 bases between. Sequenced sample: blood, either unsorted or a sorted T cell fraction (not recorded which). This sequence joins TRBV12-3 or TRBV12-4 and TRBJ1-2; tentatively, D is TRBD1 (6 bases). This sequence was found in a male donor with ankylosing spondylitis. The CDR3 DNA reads TGTGCCAGCAGTTGGGGACACGGTGGCTATGGCTACACCTTC. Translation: CASSWGHGGYGYTF.